This TCR beta chain was identified in a study of CD8 T cells in Susac syndrome. The multiple sclerosis controls were treatment-naive patients, and their relapsing-remitting disease was stable or active. General study points: As acknowledged by the study, its TCR sequencing and HLA analysis included a relatively small number of individuals.

Comment on this clonotype: Its antigen is not identified.

An amount of RNA that ranged from roughly 0.5 to 1 ug was reverse transcribed with random hexamers. An immunoSEQ multiplex PCR amplified TCR beta CDR3 over 54 Vbeta and 13 Jbeta. TCRdb re-analysed the immunoSEQ multiplex PCR reads in MiXCR, keeping a single row per CDR3 protein. The data show about 200,000 distinct CDR3 sequences, approximately 90% seen once. The source of this sequence is a human donor with multiple sclerosis. Source material: CD8+ T cells from PBMCs.

The CDR3 loop reads CAWRGQGAKNIQYF. The CDR3 coding sequence is TGTGCCTGGAGGGGACAGGGAGCCAAAAACATTCAGTACTTC. The genes are TRBV30 and TRBJ2-4; the match to TRBD1 covers 9 bases. This CDR3 spans 14 amino acids. V was pared by 3 bases and J by 0 bases, with 0 bases of the junction left unmatched. Germline CDR1 GTSNPN, CDR2 SVGIG (reference sequence).